One sample yielded the 7 T cell receptor beta chains listed below, sequenced in a study of T cells in Graves' hyperthyroidism and ophthalmopathy. Amplified TCR beta CDR3 regions derived from RNA transcripts. In the first-round RT-PCR of the TCR CDR3, the HTBI primer set was used. One entry per CDR3 protein, called by TCRdb with MiXCR from the multiplex PCR reads. Among approximately 620,000 distinct CDR3 sequences, over 11% were seen once, and the ten largest hold roughly 5.5%. Sequenced: blood. These TCRs come from a woman in her twenties or thirties with Graves' hyperthyroidism that later progressed to Graves' ophthalmopathy.

This clonotype was seen ten or more times. The V and J genes are TRBV3-1 and TRBJ1-1; D is undetermined. The CDR3 consists of 18 residues. The V end lost 1 base, the J end lost 0 bases, and 18 bases lay between the germline ends. From germline, CDR1 is LGHDT and CDR2 YNNKEL (reference sequence). CDR3 nucleotide sequence: TGTGCCAGCAGCCAAGGACGCCCAGCAGTGGCACTGAACACTGAAGCTTTCTTT. Its protein product is CASSQGRPAVALNTEAFF.

This clonotype was detected many times. This chain joins TRBV29-1 and TRBJ1-2; D uncertain. CDR3 size: 11 residues. Germline CDR1 SQVTM, CDR2 ANQGSEA. With 3 bases removed from V and 6 bases from J, the gap between germline ends came to 8 bases. The CDR3 DNA follows: TGCAGCGTTGAGAAGGGAGATGGCTACACCTTC. Amino acids: CSVEKGDGYTF.

This clonotype has only a few counts. This chain links TRBV7-9 with TRBJ1-1; possible D gene TRBD1, 5 bases. V lost 5 bases and J 3 bases, leaving 22 bases between the germline ends. Germline CDR1 and CDR2: SEHNR and FQNEAQ (reference sequence). This CDR3 has 17 amino acids. The CDR3 loop reads CASSPLGGAGLDTEAFF. The CDR3 DNA reads as TGTGCCAGCAGCCCTCTCGGCGGGGCCGGGTTGGACACTGAAGCTTTCTTT.

This clonotype has at least ten counts. The chain couples TRBV20-1 to TRBJ2-7, with 7 bases aligning to TRBD1. The junction had 13 bases not matched to a gene; V was cut back by 6 bases and J by 5 bases. The CDR3 contains 14 residues. The germline gives CDR1 DFQATT, CDR2 SNEGSKA (reference sequence). CDR3 residues: CSAPTQGSWDEQYF. The CDR3 bases are TGCAGTGCCCCGACACAGGGGAGTTGGGACGAGCAGTACTTC.

This clonotype was observed at least ten times. The V and J genes are TRBV20-1 and TRBJ1-1; TRBD1 is a possible D gene (5 bases). The V gene's germline CDR1 is DFQATT and CDR2 SNEGSKA (reference sequence). V shed 6 bases and J shed 0 bases, with 14 bases lying between them. The CDR3 loop spans 14 amino acids. The CDR3 protein is CSAIQGAMNTEAFF. CDR3 coding DNA: TGCAGTGCCATCCAAGGGGCCATGAACACTGAAGCTTTCTTT.

Notes on this clonotype: The junction departs from germline at one end; a sequencing error may be responsible. V gene TRBV18 combines with J gene TRBJ2-2; D is undetermined. Germline CDR1 is KGHSH and CDR2 is LQKENI. This CDR3 has 17 amino acids. For the CDR3, the DNA is TGTGCCAGCTCCCCACGGTATGGGGATGCACAATCCGGGGAGCTGTTTTTT. This codes for CASSPRYGDAQSGELFF.

About this clonotype: A much larger clone sits a single nucleotide away, making a read error possible. The chain recombines TRBV20-1 with TRBJ1-3, with D unresolved. The CDR3 runs to 13 residues. CDR1 is DFQATT, CDR2 SNEGSKA, per germline (reference sequence). For the CDR3, the DNA is TGCAGTGCTAGAGAGCAGACTGGAAACGCCATATATTTT. Translation gives CSAREQTGNAIYF.